The sequence of this T cell receptor (beta chain) was determined in a study of CD8 T cells in Susac syndrome (dated by TCRdb to the late 2010s). About the full investigation: Repertoire sequencing was used to test whether CD8+ T cell activation and differentiation in Susac syndrome was antigen driven. General study outcomes and caveats: The number of individuals in the TCR sequencing and HLA analysis was acknowledged as relatively small.

The germline V gene (reference sequence) sets CDR1 to GTSNPN and CDR2 to SVGIG. V gives up 3 bases and J gives up 3 bases, and the segment between their germline ends measures 14 bases. Including cysteine and phenylalanine, the CDR3 has 14 amino acids. Only the CDR3 portion is preserved as DNA: 42 bases, with reading frame beginning at the first base. Note on this clonotype: Its cognate antigen has yet to be identified. The input lacks base qualities; no much larger clone sits a single base away.

RNA was extracted using the RNeasy kit, and roughly 0.5 to 1 microgram was reverse transcribed with random hexamers. The immunoSEQ multiplex PCR assay, which covers 54 Vbeta and 13 Jbeta segments, was used to amplify TCR beta CDR3 regions. Bias from PCR amplification was corrected by using a synthetic template baseline for primer optimization and for computational correction. The study's processing was this. Reads were assigned to V, D and J genes according to IMGT and analyzed in immunoSEQ Analyzer, with only productive sequences retained. To calculate clonality, Shannon entropy was normalized by log2 of the number of productive unique sequences and then subtracted from one. Public and private clones were assessed among the 100 most prevalent clones of each patient and control. Clones were defined as Susac-specific if absent from the healthy and MS cohorts, from over a thousand published viral clones and from other ImmuneACCESS disease sequences. The public sequencing data were trimmed at Q25 with fastp and processed into clonotypes with MiXCR by TCRdb, which kept only in-frame beta chains. A single entry per CDR3 protein holds the most common genes and DNA from its merged rows. TCRdb's processing, not the authors' own work, is the source of the V and J calls. Within this sample are over 130,000 distinct CDR3 sequences, with approximately 95% of them counted one time only. The ten largest clonotypes hold approximately 0.11% of the sample.

High-throughput TCR beta sequencing profiled peripheral blood CD8+ and CD4+ T cells from healthy donors, Susac syndrome patients and multiple sclerosis patients. Treatment-naive patients with stable or active relapsing-remitting disease fulfilling revised McDonald criteria were used as multiple sclerosis controls. Bulk CD8+ and CD4+ T cells were purified magnetically by negative isolation, whereas CD8+ TEMRA cells were enriched by FACS. Blood was drawn into EDTA tubes, processed within 24 hours, and PBMCs were isolated by density gradient centrifugation. PBMCs destined for TCR sequencing were cryopreserved in liquid nitrogen and later thawed in a 37 °C water bath. The sorted or isolated CD4+, CD8+ and CD8+ TEMRA cells had a purity of 90% or higher.

Rearrangement joined TRBV30 to TRBJ1-1; the D gene remains uncertain. The receptor comes from a human donor with multiple sclerosis. Material: CD4+ T cells from PBMCs. The DNA sequence reads TGTGCCTGGAGGAATAGTCAGGTGGACACTGAAGCTTTCTTT. Its protein product is CAWRNSQVDTEAFF.